Listed here is a single T cell receptor beta chain. This specimen belongs to a study of blood T cell repertoires in COVID-19. Study overall: Collection of acute and convalescent COVID-19 samples took place in the United States, Italy and Spain.

Germline V CDR1 and CDR2: MNHEY, SMNVEV (reference sequence). V lost 3 bases to trimming and J lost 5 bases; unmatched junction nucleotides: 6. CDR3 length equals 15 residues. Clones were sequenced by immunoSEQ multiplex PCR, and TCRdb holds only the in-frame ones, with some missing. There are some 200,000 clones in the sample; roughly 89% occur only once, and roughly 3.9% lies in the top ten. This chain uses TRBV27 with TRBJ1-1; 10 nucleotides line up with TRBD1. This clonotype originated in a man younger than 30 with active or convalescent COVID-19. The sequenced sample was peripheral blood. The CDR3 spells CASSFRTGGRTEAFF. The CDR3 region has the DNA TGTGCCAGCAGTTTTAGGACAGGGGGACGGACTGAAGCTTTCTTT.